This T cell receptor beta chain was sequenced in a study of neurological immune-mediated disorders. This clonotype was seen many times. Unsorted libraries used 2 million PBMCs kept at -80 degrees C. Germline V gene data show CDR1 as LGHDT and CDR2 as YNNKEL (reference sequence). The CDR3 extends over 15 amino acids. The J segment lost 8 bases and the V segment lost 0 bases, leaving 7 bases of the junction unmatched. The cDNA was synthesized by means of template-switch 5'RACE, which was carried out with 10-nucleotide random UMIs. Per sequencing run, 15-18 subjects together gave over 190 million TCR-beta sequences. TCRdb reprocessed the 5' RACE reads via MiXCR and lists one record per CDR3 protein. The sample has fewer than 45,000 distinct CDR3 sequences, more than 6.5% seen once.

V is TRBV3-1 and J is TRBJ2-4; 7 bases fit TRBD2. Specimen: PBMCs. This receptor was taken from a woman between 40 and 50 years old in good health. CDR3 residues: CASSQDGEGLDIQYF. As DNA, the CDR3 is TGTGCCAGCAGCCAAGATGGGGAGGGCCTGGACATTCAGTACTTC. The whole variable domain, remainder taken from reference TRBV3-1 and TRBJ2-4, is DTAVSQTPKYLVTQMGNDKSIKCEQNLGHDTMYWYKQDSKKFLKIMFSYNNKELIINETVPNRFSPKSPDKAHLNLHINSLELGDSAVYFCASSQDGEGLDIQYFGAGTRLSVL.